Sequencing of this T cell receptor (beta chain) was carried out in a study of blood T cells in healthy people across ages. This clonotype appeared a single time. Trimming removed 1 base at V and 5 bases at J, with 17 bases between. The CDR3 spans 16 residues. Germline V CDR1 and CDR2: SEHNR, FQNEAQ (reference sequence). It was with a sample-barcoded 5' primer and a J-beta primer mix that a second PCR of roughly 6 to 12 cycles was run. The template-switch adaptor, which had 12 random nucleotides, put a tag on each cDNA molecule. TCRdb reprocessed the 5' RACE reads with MiXCR, giving one entry per CDR3 protein. The sample includes about 760,000 distinct CDR3 sequences, just under 25% seen only once; the top ten take 9.4%. The same specimen was also included in a second study, on T cells of mothers and their children. That paper adds: Related mother and child pairs showed slightly greater overlap (not significant) than unrelated pairs did.

The V and J genes are TRBV7-9 and TRBJ2-5; D may be TRBD1 or TRBD2 (5 bases each). Material: blood. This clonotype was obtained from a boy younger than 18 in good health. Here the CDR3 reads CASSLEPGPRKETQYF. The CDR3 DNA reads TGTGCCAGCAGCTTAGAGCCGGGACCACGAAAGGAGACCCAGTACTTC.